Detailed here is one T cell receptor (beta chain). This clonotype was seen many times. Its target antigen remains unknown. Per-nucleotide qualities are absent, and no much larger clonotype sits a single base away. The data stem from a study of T cells in Graves' hyperthyroidism and ophthalmopathy (dated by TCRdb to about 2019). The study in broad terms: Peripheral blood was collected at initial diagnosis, before any treatment. Prospective prediction of ophthalmopathy was tested in an independent validation cohort consisting of 18 to 20 hyperthyroidism patients and some 16 patients who later progressed to ophthalmopathy. A discovery cohort of about 100 patients, 43 with Graves' ophthalmopathy and 55 to 65 with stable Graves' hyperthyroidism, was used to find distinguishing TCR V-J signatures. For training and testing, the roughly 93 patients in the discovery cohort were randomly divided in a 7:3 ratio. The paper describes TCR Vbeta CDR3 sequencing of 120 to 150 peripheral blood samples, made up of approximately 40 ophthalmopathy patients, roughly 72 hyperthyroidism patients and about 17 progressor patients. Following sampling, methimazole starting at 30 mg daily was given to hyperthyroidism patients, and high-dose intravenous methylprednisolone was given to ophthalmopathy patients. In several Graves' hyperthyroidism patients, the study also compared T-cell repertoires from thyroid tissue with T-cell repertoires from blood. Overall results and qualifications from the work: No statistical method was used to fix the sample size in advance, and group allocation was not hidden from the investigators. A 13 V-J signature model separated ophthalmopathy from stable hyperthyroidism, with 87.88% sensitivity and about 81% specificity in cross-validation and 80%/75% in testing. During validation, the model predicted progression to ophthalmopathy a median of about 6.3 months ahead of onset, with around 71% sensitivity and around 73% specificity. Most expanded thyroid clonotypes (frequency above 0.001) were also detected in blood, suggesting blood repertoires may reflect thyroid immune responses.

A patient counted as having stable Graves' hyperthyroidism if no progression to ophthalmopathy occurred over 18 months of follow-up. The hyperthyroidism patients were between 18 and 65 years old and newly diagnosed, with a disease duration of less than 2 months. Any patient with an uncontrolled infection, another autoimmune disease, pregnancy or lactation was excluded. Clinical symptoms, serum thyroxine and TRAb, thyroid ultrasound, and orbital computed tomography formed the basis for the diagnoses. Ficoll-Paque density gradient centrifugation was used to isolate PBMCs from 10 ml of fresh peripheral blood. Total RNA was extracted using Trizol reagent, and RNA quality was assessed on an Agilent 2100 Bioanalyzer. TCR beta CDR3 regions were amplified from RNA transcripts. The first round of RT-PCR for the TCR CDR3 was performed with the HTBI primer set and the Qiagen OneStep RT-PCR kit. Libraries were constructed in a second round of multiplex PCR, after which size selection and purification were performed. Libraries were sequenced paired-end with 100 bp reads on an Illumina HiSeq2000. In the original analysis: SOAPnuke was used to process the raw data, with reads discarded if the reads contained adapters or uncalled bases, had a mean Phred below 15, or lacked an exact constant-primer or identifier match. COPE v1.2.5 was used to merge high-quality paired reads, and clonotypes were defined as unique nucleotide sequences. MiTCR v1.1 was used to align clonotypes to the IMGT TRBV, TRBD and TRBJ reference segments. Analysis was restricted to V-J combinations with a frequency above 0.0001, which covered about 99% of repertoires. A TCS score was defined as the ratio of F50 (clonal expansion) to E x V (chaos), with BLOSUM62-based TCRdist applied between CDR3 peptides within each V-J. Welch's t-statistics and random forest reduced approximately 520 V-J features to around 14, which were used in a naive Bayes classifier (R e1071). Using fastp trimming at Q25 and MiXCR clonotype assembly, TCRdb reanalyzed the public sequencing data and kept in-frame beta chains. Records with the same CDR3 protein are collapsed into one entry carrying the most frequent genes and DNA. These V and J calls originate from TCRdb's pipeline instead of the authors' own analysis. The sample table lists 500,000 to 650,000 distinct CDR3 sequences, approximately 14% of them with a count of one. Jointly, the top ten make up approximately 15% of the sample.

The receptor was isolated from a woman in her forties with Graves' hyperthyroidism. Sequenced material: blood.

The CDR3 protein sequence reads: CASSETSEANTGELFF. DNA sequence: TGTGCCAGCAGTGAAACGTCGGAAGCGAACACCGGGGAGCTGTTTTTT. The V gene is TRBV2 and the J gene is TRBJ2-2, with no D gene named confidently. The CDR3 runs 16 residues from the cysteine to the phenylalanine. The kept DNA is CDR3 alone, 48 bases in frame from the first base. V is shortened by 2 bases, J by 0 bases, and the region joining them spans 10 bases. The germline V gene specifies SNHLY as CDR1 and FYNNEI as CDR2.